The entry below gives a single TCR beta chain sequence along with its context. This record comes from a study of blood T cell repertoires in COVID-19. Study background: T cells, B-cell-depleted T cells, or PBMCs provided the cDNA or gDNA that served as material.

The length of the CDR3 is 16 residues. Germline V gene data show CDR1 as SGHDN and CDR2 as FVKESK. V shed 0 bases and J shed 6 bases, with 14 bases lying between them. Assay used: immunoSEQ multiplex PCR; TCRdb lists only in-frame clones, some missing. Of fewer than 500,000 clones listed, around 90% are singletons. Seattle-derived patients entered the study during active infection and were followed longitudinally. Sequenced: peripheral blood. The V gene is TRBV14, the J gene TRBJ2-2, with D perhaps TRBD2 (5 bases). This clonotype was obtained from a man younger than 35 with COVID-19, enrolled during active disease. This CDR3 reads CASSQDGVAWAGELFF. CDR3 DNA: TGTGCCAGCAGCCAAGATGGGGTAGCGTGGGCCGGGGAGCTGTTTTTT.